This T cell receptor beta chain was captured in a study of blood T cell repertoires in COVID-19. Whole-study context: PBMCs, B-cell-depleted T cells, or T cells were the source of the cDNA or gDNA that made up the material.

CDR3 length: 15 amino acids. The ends were cut back, 0 bases at V and 2 bases at J, with 11 bases in the middle. From germline, CDR1 is SGDLS and CDR2 YYNGEE. Per the study methods: The assay estimated nucleated cells by amplifying reference gene primers. TCRdb's copy holds only in-frame clones and misses some; the assay was immunoSEQ multiplex PCR. From that table come the V and J calls and clone size; the DNA was used to work out D and trimming. The table has about 250,000 clones, approximately 90% seen once. The sequence was obtained from a man aged 18 to 29 with active or convalescent COVID-19. The specimen sequenced was peripheral blood. This chain joins TRBV9 and TRBJ2-5, with a tentative D call TRBD1 (7 bases). The CDR3 reads CASSVGQGGQETQYF. The CDR3 DNA is TGTGCCAGCAGCGTAGGACAGGGAGGACAAGAGACCCAGTACTTC. The full variable domain, rest sourced from reference TRBV9 and TRBJ2-5, is DSGVTQTPKHLITATGQRVTLRCSPRSGDLSVYWYQQSLDQGLQFLIQYYNGEERAKGNILERFSAQQFPDLHSELNLSSLELGDSALYFCASSVGQGGQETQYFGPGTRLLVL.